This T cell receptor (beta chain) comes out of a study of T cell responses to AZD1222 COVID-19 vaccine (dated by TCRdb to 2020 to 2023). At the level of the whole study: A total of just over 230 trial participants underwent TCR sequencing, of whom about 210 had received two doses of AZD1222 and 26 had received two doses of the MenACWY control vaccine. Trial participants were enrolled by age into subgroups of 18-55, 56-69 and 70-plus years, and approximately 150, 30 and 60 TCR-sequenced participants, respectively, were included in these subgroups.

Regarding this clone: The specificity of this receptor is unknown. No base quality information exists; no much larger clone differs at one position.

What the study reported, not specific to this receptor: Reportedly, almost half of the unique spike-specific TCRs recognized epitopes lying outside the regions that are mutated in the B.1.351 and B.1.1.7 variants. The 56-69-year group was small, and its depth increase did not reach significance, likely because of low power. Participants were mostly white British, with more females than males. The authors suggested clonal diversity may have been underestimated. After two AZD1222 doses, both the breadth and the depth of spike-specific TCRs were significantly higher than at day 0 and than in MenACWY recipients. Conclusions about previously exposed vaccinees were limited because only five to seven AZD1222 recipients were SARS-CoV-2 seropositive at baseline. Vaccine-associated CD4 TCRs spanned the whole spike protein, with dominant responses in regions 160-218 and 743-854. No day 14 peak-response samples were available, so repertoires were characterized only after the peak T cell response.

The sample's time point label, decoded: baseline before first vaccination. The treatment or condition label, as the study defines it: meningococcal conjugate vaccine given as trial control. The vaccinee samples were drawn from two UK trials, COV001 and COV002, one of which was a single-blind randomized controlled phase 2/3 trial testing AZD1222 (ChAdOx1 nCoV-19) in healthy adults. For TCRbeta chain sequencing, PBMC samples were collected from trial participants at day 0 and at day 28 after the second dose. The CDR3 regions of human TCRbeta chains were analyzed by immunosequencing. The paper's processing steps were these. Repertoire TCRs were matched against a reference library of SARS-CoV-2-specific TCRs generated with the MIRA antigen-specificity platform. Breadth was defined as the fraction of unique TCRs that were SARS-CoV-2-associated, and depth was defined as the fraction of total T cells that were SARS-CoV-2-associated. Each spike-specific TCR was assigned to its reactive spike region and to a CD4 or CD8 class using the MIRA data. Log10-transformed breadth and depth values were compared by one-way ANOVA with Sidak's multiple comparisons tests. TCRdb retrieved this table from immuneACCESS and kept in-frame rearrangements only. Not all clones are present; in checked studies, unresolved V genes account for under half, and no reason is known for the remainder. V and J calls and clone size are as listed in that table; D and trimming were resolved from the DNA. The sample profile shows some 120,000 clones; approximately 90% of them were found once. Jointly, the top ten make up roughly 10% of the sample.

Spanning cysteine to phenylalanine, the CDR3 consists of 11 amino acids. The read is trimmed to its CDR3 DNA, 33 bases read in frame from base 1. Relative to germline, V is 5 bases shorter and J is 15 bases shorter, with 15 bases between their ends. Sequencing was performed on peripheral blood, taken on day 0 of MenACWY control vaccination. The sequence came from an adult in good health. The sequence is built from TRBV12-3 or TRBV12-4 and TRBJ2-3; the D gene is not confidently resolved. In nucleotide form, the sequence is TGTGCCAGCAGTCTAGGGCTCGTGTTATATTTT. It translates to CASSLGLVLYF.